Reported below is one T cell receptor (beta chain). The antigen it binds to is not known. Per-base qualities were not stored, and no clone one base away is much larger. The TCR beta CDR3 regions were amplified from RNA transcripts. A first-round RT-PCR of the TCR CDR3 used the HTBI primer set with the Qiagen OneStep RT-PCR kit. Libraries were constructed in a second round of multiplex PCR, after which size selection and purification were performed. The libraries were sequenced on an Illumina HiSeq2000 using paired-end 100 bp reads. The source study handled its data this way. SOAPnuke was used to process the raw data, removing reads that contained adapters or uncalled bases, had a mean Phred below 15, or lacked an exact match to the constant primer or identifier. High-quality paired reads were merged with COPE v1.2.5, and unique nucleotide sequences were defined as clonotypes. Clonotypes were aligned to IMGT TRBV, TRBD and TRBJ reference segments using MiTCR v1.1. Analysis was restricted to V-J combinations with a frequency above 0.0001, which covered roughly 99% of repertoires. A TCS score was defined as the ratio between F50 (clonal expansion) and ExV (chaos), using BLOSUM62-based TCRdist between CDR3 peptides within each V-J. Welch's t-statistics and random forest reduced fewer than 600 V-J features to roughly 13, which were used in a naive Bayes classifier (R e1071). TCRdb trimmed the raw reads at Q25, called clones with MiXCR and kept productive beta chains. Rows merge per CDR3 protein into single entries with the most common DNA and genes. The authors' filters were not applied to this entry. The sample contains 500,000 to 650,000 distinct CDR3 sequences, around 20% of them found a single time. Over 45% of the sample rests with the top ten.

In the ophthalmopathy patients, disease was moderately to severely active, with a Clinical Activity Score of 3 or more, a NOSPECS grade of 4 or more, and a duration of less than 3 months. Any patient with an uncontrolled infection, another autoimmune disease, pregnancy or lactation was excluded. Clinical symptoms, serum thyroxine and TRAb, thyroid ultrasound, and orbital computed tomography formed the basis for the diagnoses. Ficoll-Paque density gradient centrifugation was used to isolate PBMCs from 8 to 10 ml of fresh peripheral blood. Trizol reagent was used to extract total RNA, and RNA quality was then checked on an Agilent 2100 Bioanalyzer. The entry originates in a study of T cells in Graves' hyperthyroidism and ophthalmopathy (dated by TCRdb to the late 2010s). Describing the broader study: Peripheral blood was sampled at the time of initial diagnosis, prior to any treatment. To identify TCR V-J signatures that set the groups apart, the researchers used a discovery cohort of 100 or so patients, made up of roughly 40 with Graves' ophthalmopathy and about 60 with stable Graves' hyperthyroidism. Prospective prediction of ophthalmopathy was tested in an independent validation cohort consisting of about 20 hyperthyroidism patients and approximately 16 patients who later progressed to ophthalmopathy. The approximately 100 discovery patients were randomly split 7:3 into training and test sets. In addition, the study compared T-cell repertoires in thyroid tissue and in blood from roughly six Graves' hyperthyroidism patients. After sampling, hyperthyroidism patients received methimazole starting at 30 mg daily, and ophthalmopathy patients received high-dose intravenous methylprednisolone. TCR Vbeta CDR3 sequencing of around 130 peripheral blood samples (approximately 44 ophthalmopathy, about 80 hyperthyroidism and some 17 progressor patients) is reported in the paper.

General study outcomes and caveats: In validation, the model predicted progression to ophthalmopathy with around 71% sensitivity and approximately 78% specificity, a median of around six months before onset. No statistical method was used to fix the sample size in advance, and group allocation was not hidden from the investigators. In cross-validation, a model built on a 13 V-J signature told ophthalmopathy apart from stable hyperthyroidism with 85% to 90% sensitivity and 81% to 82% specificity, and in testing the same model reached 80%/75%. Blood samples also contained most of the expanded thyroid clonotypes (frequency above 0.001), which suggests that blood repertoires may reflect thyroid immune responses.

Per the germline V gene, SGHTA is the CDR1 and FQGTGA is the CDR2. Reading from cysteine to phenylalanine, the CDR3 counts 16 amino acids. CDR3 DNA is the only sequence kept; it has 48 bases, read in frame from the first base. V was cut back by 5 bases and J by 1 base, leaving a gap of 14 bases between them. Material for sequencing was blood. The TCR was taken from a man in his forties or fifties with Graves' ophthalmopathy. Recombination joined TRBV7-3 with TRBJ2-2; a confident D gene designation cannot be given. The nucleotides read TGTGCCAGCAGCCCCTTATGGACGGTGAACACCGGGGAGCTGTTTTTT. Translated, this gives CASSPLWTVNTGELFF.